This T cell receptor beta chain is from a study of blood T cell repertoires in COVID-19. This CDR3 has 15 amino acids. Germline CDR1 is MNHEY and CDR2 is SMNVEV (reference sequence). Libraries were prepared by immunoSEQ multiplex PCR; TCRdb keeps only in-frame clonotypes and omits some of them. The table lists 160,000 or so clones, approximately 83% of them singletons, with 1.5% to 1.9% in the top ten. About this clone: At one end the junction does not follow the germline gene, possibly because of a read error.

The chain joins TRBV27 to TRBJ2-3, with D maybe TRBD1 (6 bases). The sequenced material came from peripheral blood. This receptor was identified in a human donor in a cohort sampled during active COVID-19. As DNA, the CDR3 is TGTGCCAGCAGTCCCAGGGGACACAGATACGCAGTATCTAACTTT. Amino acid sequence: CASSPRGHRYAVSNF.